These T cell receptor beta chains were read from a single sample in a study of T cell repertoires in cytomegalovirus infection. TCRdb reprocessed the reads with MiXCR, giving one entry per CDR3 protein. Seen here are just under 300,000 distinct CDR3 sequences, about 9.2% observed once, and the top ten hold around 2.4%. Sample: PBMCs. The receptors stem from a human donor in good health (CMV status not recorded). Some clones in this sample may be carry-over from other donors' samples. Each CDR3 is given with its conserved first and last residue. A D gene is named only where the DNA matches it firmly. Rows may omit the clone size; those that give it use once, few, many or a size class.

j_gene	abundance	d_gene	v_gene	CDR3aa	CDR3nt
TRBJ1-6	many	-	TRBV12-3/TRBV12-4	CASSRMAGVGNSPLHF	TGTGCCAGCAGCCGGATGGCAGGGGTTGGTAATTCACCCCTCCACTTT
TRBJ2-4	-	-	TRBV12-3/TRBV12-4	CASSFIRGLVKNIQYF	TGTGCCAGCAGTTTTATCAGGGGTTTAGTCAAAAACATTCAGTACTTC
TRBJ2-3	many	-	TRBV27	CASSLLGGGDTQYF	TGTGCCAGCAGTTTATTGGGGGGCGGCGATACGCAGTATTTT
TRBJ2-7	many	-	TRBV12-3/TRBV12-4	CASSVGGEQYF	TGTGCCAGCAGTGTCGGTGGAGAGCAGTACTTC
TRBJ2-7	-	TRBD2	TRBV6-1	CASSTGTSGGYEQYF	TGTGCCAGCAGCACCGGGACTAGCGGGGGCTACGAGCAGTACTTC
TRBJ2-4	many	-	TRBV11-3	CASSLGEKNIQYF	TGTGCCAGCAGCTTGGGAGAGAAAAACATTCAGTACTTC
TRBJ2-2	many	TRBD2	TRBV11-3	CASSLHAGGVATNTGELFF	TGTGCCAGCAGCTTACACGCCGGGGGGGTAGCGACGAACACCGGGGAGCTGTTTTTT
TRBJ2-5	many	-	TRBV6-5	CASSYSKAGRETQYF	TGTGCCAGCAGTTACTCGAAAGCAGGGCGGGAGACCCAGTACTTC
TRBJ2-1	many	-	TRBV19	CASSLWPGGSWNEQFF	TGTGCCAGTAGTCTGTGGCCCGGGGGCAGTTGGAATGAGCAGTTCTTC
TRBJ1-1	many	TRBD1	TRBV6-1	CASSLGQGRLEAFF	TGTGCCAGCAGCCTTGGACAGGGGCGTCTTGAAGCTTTCTTT
TRBJ2-3	few	TRBD2	TRBV15	CATSRDRGLAGGGRARGTQYF	TGTGCCACCAGCAGAGATCGAGGACTAGCGGGGGGCGGCAGGGCACGAGGTACGCAGTATTTT
TRBJ2-6	many	-	TRBV5-1	CASSVDQDSGANVLTF	TGCGCCAGCAGCGTAGATCAGGACTCTGGGGCCAACGTCCTGACTTTC
TRBJ1-5	many	-	TRBV4-1	CASSQDTGEYQPQHF	TGCGCCAGCAGCCAAGACACGGGGGAATATCAGCCCCAGCATTTT
TRBJ1-2	many	-	TRBV29-1	CSVEDVGSLRGYTF	TGCAGCGTTGAGGATGTGGGGAGCCTTAGGGGCTACACCTTC
TRBJ2-5	once	TRBD2	TRBV11-2	CASSFLAGVETQYF	TGTGCCAGCAGCTTTCTAGCGGGAGTCGAGACCCAGTACTTC
TRBJ2-1	many	TRBD2	TRBV11-3	CASSLTSGGLSGVEQFF	TGTGCCAGCAGCTTAACTAGCGGGGGGTTGTCAGGAGTTGAGCAGTTCTTC
TRBJ2-7	many	TRBD2	TRBV20-1	CSASQRGGSEQYF	TGCAGTGCTAGCCAGCGGGGGGGTAGCGAGCAGTACTTC
TRBJ2-3	many	TRBD2	TRBV11-2	CASSKAGSGTNTDTQYF	TGTGCCAGCAGCAAGGCCGGTTCCGGGACTAACACAGATACGCAGTATTTT
TRBJ1-5	many	-	TRBV5-8	CASTTPNHRRVGRNQPQHF	TGTGCCAGCACCACCCCCAATCATCGGAGGGTAGGACGCAATCAGCCCCAGCATTTT
TRBJ2-3	many	-	TRBV29-1	CSVVESTDTQYF	TGCAGCGTTGTTGAGAGCACAGATACGCAGTATTTT
TRBJ2-7	many	-	TRBV10-2	CASSEIAGVASYEQYF	TGCGCCAGCAGTGAGATCGCAGGAGTGGCCTCCTACGAGCAGTACTTC
TRBJ1-1	few	-	TRBV7-9	CASSFSTDRPEAFF	TGTGCCAGCAGCTTCTCTACCGACCGACCTGAAGCTTTCTTT
TRBJ2-1	-	-	TRBV4-2	CASRIGDEQFF	TGTGCCAGCAGAATTGGGGATGAGCAGTTCTTC
TRBJ2-5	many	-	TRBV5-8	CASSFGGPETQYF	TGTGCCAGCAGCTTTGGGGGCCCGGAGACCCAGTACTTC
TRBJ2-5	many	-	TRBV7-6	CASSREILGTLETQYF	TGTGCCAGCAGCCGCGAAATTCTAGGAACGTTGGAGACCCAGTACTTC
TRBJ2-5	many	-	TRBV6-1	CASKGGGGTTQYF	TGTGCCAGCAAGGGTGGCGGCGGGACTACCCAGTACTTC
TRBJ2-3	-	-	TRBV20-1	CSARGSVTTRTDTQYF	TGCAGTGCTAGAGGAAGTGTGACCACCCGCACAGATACGCAGTATTTT
TRBJ2-1	many	TRBD1	TRBV6-2/TRBV6-3	CASSYSGTGGEYNEQFF	TGTGCCAGCAGTTACTCAGGGACAGGGGGGGAATACAATGAGCAGTTCTTC
TRBJ2-1	many	-	TRBV14	CASSPGHKPTNEQFF	TGTGCCAGCAGCCCGGGCCACAAGCCCACCAATGAGCAGTTCTTC
TRBJ1-1	many	-	TRBV12-5	CASGLVMPGRPSTEAFF	TGTGCTAGTGGTTTGGTAATGCCTGGCAGACCGAGTACTGAAGCTTTCTTT
TRBJ1-1	many	-	TRBV12-3/TRBV12-4	CASSLATGANEAFF	TGTGCCAGCAGTTTAGCTACTGGGGCTAATGAAGCTTTCTTT
TRBJ2-2	few	-	TRBV7-9	CASSLGGTANTGELFF	TGTGCCAGCAGCTTAGGAGGGACTGCGAACACCGGGGAGCTGTTTTTT
TRBJ2-3	few	TRBD2	TRBV20-1	CSANSVGGYTDTQYF	TGCAGTGCCAACAGTGTGGGGGGGTACACAGATACGCAGTATTTT
TRBJ2-5	many	-	TRBV7-2	CASSFGVARSVETQYF	TGTGCCAGCAGCTTTGGGGTGGCGAGATCGGTGGAGACCCAGTACTTC
TRBJ1-3	many	-	TRBV7-2	CASSSQLKGAGNTIYF	TGTGCCAGCAGCTCCCAGTTGAAGGGGGCTGGAAACACCATATATTTT
TRBJ1-1	many	-	TRBV7-9	CASSSSGGRRGTEAFF	TGTGCCAGCAGCTCTAGCGGGGGGCGAAGGGGTACTGAAGCTTTCTTT
TRBJ1-1	-	-	TRBV18	CASCATGYTEAFF	TGTGCCAGCTGCGCCACAGGGTACACTGAAGCTTTCTTT
TRBJ1-1	many	TRBD1	TRBV7-2	CASSRLQGATFF	TGTGCCAGCAGTAGATTACAGGGGGCGACTTTCTTT
TRBJ2-5	many	TRBD2	TRBV7-2	CASSLPTSATETQYF	TGTGCCAGCAGCTTACCGACTAGCGCCACAGAGACCCAGTACTTC
TRBJ1-5	many	TRBD1	TRBV6-6	CASSLGQGFNQPQHF	TGTGCCAGCAGTTTAGGACAGGGTTTTAATCAGCCCCAGCATTTT
TRBJ1-1	many	-	TRBV28	CASSFRNTEAFF	TGTGCCAGCAGCTTCCGGAACACTGAAGCTTTCTTT
TRBJ1-2	-	-	TRBV12-3/TRBV12-4	CASSFSQGRNYGYTF	TGTGCCAGCAGTTTTTCGCAGGGTAGGAACTATGGCTACACCTTC
TRBJ2-3	many	-	TRBV11-2	CASSFESDTQYF	TGTGCCAGCAGCTTTGAATCAGATACGCAGTATTTT
TRBJ1-2	many	-	TRBV10-3	CAISEISNYGYTF	TGTGCCATCAGTGAGATATCCAACTATGGCTACACCTTC
TRBJ2-1	-	-	TRBV4-2	CASSQDWEVNEQFF	TGTGCCAGCAGCCAAGACTGGGAAGTCAATGAGCAGTTCTTC
TRBJ2-1	many	TRBD1	TRBV7-2	CASSLGPDRRPQNNEQFF	TGTGCCAGCAGCTTAGGGCCGGACAGGCGACCTCAAAACAATGAGCAGTTCTTC
TRBJ2-4	many	-	TRBV7-2	CASSLESHLAKNIQYF	TGTGCCAGCAGCTTAGAGAGCCATCTAGCCAAAAACATTCAGTACTTC
TRBJ1-4	-	-	TRBV28	CASSTGTVNEKLFF	TGTGCCAGCAGTACCGGGACGGTTAATGAAAAACTGTTTTTT
TRBJ1-3	many	-	TRBV12-3/TRBV12-4	CASSSPQPIYF	TGTGCCAGCAGTTCCCCCCAGCCCATATATTTT
TRBJ1-1	many	-	TRBV7-9	CASSLESQERPEQGEAFF	TGTGCCAGCAGCTTAGAGTCACAGGAAAGGCCGGAACAAGGAGAAGCTTTCTTT
TRBJ2-1	-	-	TRBV20-1	CSASEGGELDEQFF	TGCAGTGCTAGTGAGGGGGGAGAGTTGGATGAGCAGTTCTTC
TRBJ2-3	many	-	TRBV7-2	CASSLDGFSTDTQYF	TGTGCCAGCAGCTTAGACGGTTTCTCCACAGATACGCAGTATTTT
TRBJ2-6	many	TRBD1	TRBV7-2	CASSFSGQAVSGANVLTF	TGTGCCAGCAGCTTTTCCGGACAGGCAGTCTCTGGGGCCAACGTCCTGACTTTC
TRBJ1-6	many	-	TRBV12-3/TRBV12-4	CASSLVQGLYNSPLHF	TGTGCCAGCAGTTTAGTACAGGGCCTCTATAATTCACCCCTCCACTTT
TRBJ1-1	-	-	TRBV20-1	CSVSRTGRTEAFF	TGCAGTGTTAGCAGAACAGGGCGGACTGAAGCTTTCTTT
TRBJ2-1	-	TRBD1	TRBV7-9	CASSRTRTGGLYNEQFF	TGTGCCAGCAGCCGGACCAGGACAGGGGGTTTGTACAATGAGCAGTTCTTC
TRBJ2-5	many	TRBD2	TRBV20-1	CSAPLAGAQETQYF	TGCAGTGCACCCCTAGCGGGGGCCCAAGAGACCCAGTACTTC
TRBJ1-2	many	-	TRBV29-1	CSVEDEGGGYTF	TGCAGCGTTGAAGATGAGGGAGGTGGCTACACCTTC
TRBJ1-2	few	-	TRBV2	CASKVAPRIGYTF	TGTGCCAGCAAGGTCGCGCCGAGGATTGGCTACACCTTC
TRBJ2-1	many	-	TRBV12-3/TRBV12-4	CASSLDLSSYNEQFF	TGTGCCAGCAGCCTGGACCTTAGCTCCTACAATGAGCAGTTCTTC